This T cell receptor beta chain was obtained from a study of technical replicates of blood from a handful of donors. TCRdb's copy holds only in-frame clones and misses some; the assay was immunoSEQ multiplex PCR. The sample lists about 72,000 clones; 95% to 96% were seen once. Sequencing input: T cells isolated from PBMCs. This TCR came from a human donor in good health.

The DNA for the CDR3 is TGTGCCAGCAGCTCAACACGGGACAGGGGACCGACGTACGAGCAGTACTTC. This sequence encodes CASSSTRDRGPTYEQYF. The rearrangement links TRBV7-8 to TRBJ2-7; 10 nucleotides match TRBD1. CDR1 is SGHVS and CDR2 is FQNEAQ in the germline V gene. V lost 4 bases to trimming and J lost 4 bases; unmatched junction nucleotides: 13. This CDR3 is built from 17 residues.